The next 20 T cell receptor beta chains were all read from a single sample in a study of chemoradiotherapy in HPV16-positive cancers. This table comes from immunoSEQ multiplex PCR, and its TCRdb copy is limited to in-frame clones, with some not included. The sample contains fewer than 40,000 clones, approximately 89% of which appear only once. The sequenced sample was blood, obtained from a patient who underwent chemoradiotherapy. Receptors were obtained from a human donor with HPV-associated anogenital cancer.

This chain uses TRBV11-2 with TRBJ1-2; 7 bases line up with TRBD1. This CDR3 contains 14 residues. The trim removed 5 bases at V and 2 bases at J, leaving 5 bases unmatched. CDR1 and CDR2 (germline): SGHAT, FQNNGV. The CDR3 is CASSVGQTNYGYTF. CDR3 coding DNA: TGTGCCAGCAGCGTGGGACAGACCAACTATGGCTACACCTTC.

The table lists this clone with a count of one. The rearrangement joins TRBV27 to TRBJ1-5; D perhaps matches TRBD1 (5 bases). CDR1 MNHEY and CDR2 SMNVEV come from the germline V gene (reference sequence). Trimming shortened V by 2 bases and J by 5 bases, and 7 bases separated the two germline ends. The CDR3 sequence is 13 residues long. In nucleotides, the CDR3 is TGTGCCAGCAGTTTAGGGGCCGATCAGCCCCAGCATTTT. It codes for CASSLGADQPQHF.

The chain couples TRBV5-4 to TRBJ1-1; 7 nucleotides agree with TRBD1. Germline V CDR1 and CDR2: SGHNT, YYREEE (reference sequence). With 7 bases clipped from V and 0 bases from J, the junction kept 9 bases outside the gene matches. CDR3 size: 15 residues. This chain's CDR3 is CASQTGGQMNTEAFF. The CDR3 bases are TGTGCCAGCCAGACCGGGGGACAGATGAACACTGAAGCTTTCTTT.

J is TRBJ2-3 and V is TRBV6-1; 8 bases agree with TRBD2. This CDR3 is 16 amino acids long. The ends lost 2 bases at V and 1 base at J; junction bases unmatched: 5. CDR1 is MNHNS and CDR2 is SASEGT in the germline V gene. DNA for the CDR3: TGTGCCAGCAGTGAAATTGGGCGGGGGGGCACAGATACGCAGTATTTT. This encodes CASSEIGRGGTDTQYF.

The J gene is TRBJ1-4, the V gene TRBV5-1, with a possible D match to TRBD1 (5 bases). This CDR3 contains 15 residues. Germline V CDR1 and CDR2: SGHRS, YFSETQ. V lost 5 bases, J lost 0 bases, and 11 bases lay in between. In nucleotides, the CDR3 is TGCGCCAGCAGGGTCCAGGGCGCAACTAATGAAAAACTGTTTTTT. This gives the protein CASRVQGATNEKLFF.

This chain uses TRBV4-1 with TRBJ1-5; no reliable D call. The CDR3 contains 15 residues. V dropped 3 bases and J dropped 6 bases, with 15 bases sitting between them. Germline CDR1 is MGHRA and CDR2 is YSYEKL. The CDR3 coding sequence is TGCGCCAGCAGCCATGAGACAAGCGCTGGTCAGCCCCAGCATTTT. Protein product: CASSHETSAGQPQHF.

The chain recombines TRBV15 with TRBJ1-5; 8 bases align to TRBD1. The CDR3 consists of 15 residues. Germline V gene sequence: CDR1 LNHNV, CDR2 YYDKDF (reference sequence). Trimming at V came to 4 bases and at J to 5 bases, leaving 7 bases not matched to a gene. The CDR3 nucleotides read TGTGCCACCAGCATCTCCAGGGGGCTCGATCAGCCCCAGCATTTT. Its translation: CATSISRGLDQPQHF. Together with reference TRBV15 and TRBJ1-5, the CDR3 gives the full variable domain: DAMVIQNPRYQVTQFGKPVTLSCSQTLNHNVMYWYQQKSSQAPKLLFHYYDKDFNNEADTPDNFQSRRPNTSFCFLDIRSPGLGDTAMYLCATSISRGLDQPQHFGDGTRLSIL.

The V call is TRBV15, the J call TRBJ2-7; weak D call: TRBD2 (5 bases). In germline, CDR1 is LNHNV, CDR2 YYDKDF (reference sequence). The V end was cut by 1 base, the J end by 0 bases, with 7 bases between. CDR3 size: 14 residues. The CDR3 sequence: CATSRGGSSYEQYF. CDR3 nucleotides: TGTGCCACCAGCAGAGGTGGGAGCTCCTACGAGCAGTACTTC.

This clone has more than one count but fewer than ten. The J gene is TRBJ2-7, the V gene TRBV4-2, with a possible D match to TRBD2 (5 bases). Trimming took 0 bases from V and 0 from J, leaving 12 bases between them. The CDR3 consists of 16 residues. Germline assignment: CDR1 LGHNA and CDR2 YNFKEQ. The CDR3 protein is CASSQEALVYSYEQYF. CDR3 nucleotides: TGTGCCAGCAGCCAAGAAGCACTAGTGTACTCCTACGAGCAGTACTTC.

The chain employs TRBV30 and TRBJ2-6, with TRBD1 as a possible D gene (6 bases). Germline V CDR1 and CDR2: GTSNPN, SVGIG (reference sequence). CDR3 size: 13 residues. In nucleotides, the CDR3 is TGTGCTCGGACAGACTCTGGGGCCAACGTCCTGACTTTC. Translating it yields CARTDSGANVLTF. Drawing the rest from reference TRBV30 and TRBJ2-6, the complete variable domain is SQTIHQWPATLVQPVGSPLSLECTVEGTSNPNLYWYRQAAGRGLQLLFYSVGIGQISSEVPQNLSASRPQDRQFILSSKKLLLSDSGFYLCARTDSGANVLTFGAGSRLTVL.

This clone was seen more than once but under ten times. This rearrangement joins TRBV10-3 to TRBJ1-4, with D possibly matching TRBD1 (5 bases). This CDR3 is built from 14 residues. CDR1 and CDR2 (germline): ENHRY, SYGVKD. V lost 3 bases and J 8 bases, leaving 13 bases between the germline ends. The CDR3 DNA is TGTGCCATCAGTGAAGGGGACGGAGGGGAAAAACTGTTTTTT. Translation: CAISEGDGGEKLFF.

V and J are TRBV5-1 and TRBJ2-2; no clear D gene. The CDR3 has 15 amino acids. Trimming stripped 5 bases from V and 4 bases from J, with 15 bases between. The germline CDR1 and CDR2 sequences are SGHRS and YFSETQ. The CDR3 DNA reads as TGCGCCAGCAGGGCAACTCAAGTCACCACCGGGGAGCTGTTTTTT. The encoded protein is CASRATQVTTGELFF.

The chain carries TRBV2 and TRBJ2-7, with 7 positions matching TRBD2. The germline gives CDR1 SNHLY, CDR2 FYNNEI. Germline trimming cut 2 bases from V and 0 bases from J; bases unmatched to any gene: 1. This CDR3 is built from 14 residues. Here the CDR3 reads CASSEWGGSYEQYF. The DNA for the CDR3 is TGTGCCAGCAGTGAATGGGGGGGCTCCTACGAGCAGTACTTC. Full variable domain (remainder filled in from reference TRBV2 and TRBJ2-7): EPEVTQTPSHQVTQMGQEVILRCVPISNHLYFYWYRQILGQKVEFLVSFYNNEISEKSEIFDDQFSVERPDGSNFTLKIRSTKLEDSAMYFCASSEWGGSYEQYFGPGTRLTVT.

The rearrangement uses TRBV6-5 and TRBJ1-3; possibly TRBD1 for D (6 bases). V lost 2 bases and J lost 0, with 11 bases in between. The CDR3 consists of 16 residues. Germline loops: CDR1 MNHEY, CDR2 SVGAGI. The CDR3 DNA reads TGTGCCAGCAGTTACACGACGACAGGCTCTGGAAACACCATATATTTT. Its translation is CASSYTTTGSGNTIYF.

The V and J genes are TRBV6-1 and TRBJ2-3; 13 bases fit TRBD2. V lost 0 bases and J lost 7; bases outside the gene matches: 4. Germline V lookup: CDR1 MNHNS, CDR2 SASEGT. The CDR3 contains 16 residues. The CDR3 coding sequence is TGTGCCAGCAGTGAAGCGGGGGGACTAGCGGGGAATACGCAGTATTTT. Its translation: CASSEAGGLAGNTQYF.

This clone came up a few times. The rearrangement joins TRBV6-5 to TRBJ2-1; 7 bases are shared with TRBD1. The length of the CDR3 is 15 residues. V gave up 2 bases and J gave up 4 bases; unmatched junction bases: 5. CDR1 is MNHEY, CDR2 SVGAGI, per germline. CDR3 in amino acids: CASSYLPGGYNEQFF. For the CDR3, the DNA is TGTGCCAGCAGTTACCTGCCAGGGGGATACAATGAGCAGTTCTTC.

This sequence joins TRBV28 and TRBJ1-2, with 8 bases fitting TRBD1. Trimming cost V 4 bases and J 8 bases; bases outside gene matches: 9. In germline, CDR1 is MDHEN, CDR2 SYDVKM. This CDR3 comprises 14 residues. In nucleotides, the CDR3 is TGTGCCAGCAGTTCCCCGGACAGGGTGGGGGGCTACACCTTC. Translation: CASSSPDRVGGYTF.

The chain uses TRBV5-1 and TRBJ1-1; TRBD1 aligns across 9 bases. Germline values: CDR1 SGHRS, CDR2 YFSETQ. V was clipped by 3 bases and J by 4 bases; unmatched bases: 1. The CDR3 is 13 residues long. In DNA, the CDR3 is TGCGCCAGCAGCTGGGACAGGGCCACTGAAGCTTTCTTT. Translating it yields CASSWDRATEAFF.

The V call is TRBV2, the J call TRBJ2-7; perhaps D is TRBD1 or TRBD2 (6 bases each). V dropped 7 bases and J dropped 7 bases, with 11 bases sitting between them. Germline assignment: CDR1 SNHLY and CDR2 FYNNEI. The CDR3 sequence is 11 residues long. CDR3 in amino acids: CASMEGGEQYF. In DNA form, the CDR3 reads TGTGCCAGCATGGAGGGGGGTGAGCAGTACTTC.

This chain joins TRBV7-9 and TRBJ2-7; 7 bases line up with TRBD2. Germline assignment: CDR1 SEHNR and CDR2 FQNEAQ (reference sequence). Trimming removed 0 bases from V and 5 bases from J; junction bases left unmatched: 10. The CDR3 contains 16 residues. This CDR3 is CASSLAGGRGVHEQYF. DNA for the CDR3: TGTGCCAGCAGCTTAGCGGGGGGACGGGGGGTCCACGAGCAGTACTTC. The full variable domain, with the rest looked up from reference TRBV7-9 and TRBJ2-7, is DTGVSQNPRHKITKRGQNVTFRCDPISEHNRLYWYRQTLGQGPEFLTYFQNEAQLEKSRLLSDRFSAERPKGSFSTLEIQRTEQGDSAMYLCASSLAGGRGVHEQYFGPGTRLTVT.